This TCR beta chain was sequenced for a study of T cells after yellow fever vaccination. Findings and caveats of the study: A secondary response was less intense yet reached its peak sooner, at day 5 versus 15.

This clonotype was seen a handful of times. Its antigen is still unknown. TCRdb recomputed calls from the 5' RACE reads with MiXCR, one row per CDR3 protein. The sample contains just under 600,000 distinct CDR3 sequences, roughly 13% of which appear only once. CDR1 is SGHRS, CDR2 YFSETQ, per germline. The CDR3 contains 14 residues. Deletions cut 4 bases from V and 11 bases from J, with 19 bases between. This rearrangement joins TRBV5-1 to TRBJ2-4; D tentatively reads TRBD1 or TRBD2 (5 bases each). The sequence derives from a man between 25 and 39 years old who received the YFV17D yellow fever vaccine. Material: PBMCs, obtained on the day of the yellow fever booster vaccination. The CDR3 nucleotides are TGCGCCAGCAGCACCGGGACGCAACTCGGCTTTCAGTACTTC. Its protein product is CASSTGTQLGFQYF.